This record covers a single TCR beta chain. It lacks a known antigen. Base qualities are not provided; no much larger clone lies one nucleotide away. The method behind the library was the immunoSEQ multiplex PCR assay. In its TCRdb copy, this immuneACCESS table keeps in-frame sequences only and misses some clones. Where compared with another copy, unresolved V genes explain less than half of these, and the others have no known cause. For this sample the table gives 150,000 to 200,000 clones, of which approximately 94% were detected only once. Together, the top ten hold over 1.3% of the sample. The sample belongs to a study of control samples from healthy donors and cancer patients (dated by TCRdb to the early 2020s). From the cysteine through the phenylalanine, the CDR3 covers 15 amino acids. Only the CDR3 DNA is retained, 45 bases long and in frame from the first base. Looking up the germline V gene yields CDR1 SGHTA and CDR2 FQGNSA. V loses 5 bases, J loses 7 bases, and the germline ends lie 18 bases apart.

The receptor chain draws on TRBV7-2 and TRBJ1-5; a tentative D call is TRBD1 (6 bases match). The receptor was isolated from a young woman in good health. The sample was blood. The DNA sequence follows: TGTGCCAGCAGCCCCCCCGGGGGGCCGGAGCAGCCCCAGCATTTT. Translation gives CASSPPGGPEQPQHF.